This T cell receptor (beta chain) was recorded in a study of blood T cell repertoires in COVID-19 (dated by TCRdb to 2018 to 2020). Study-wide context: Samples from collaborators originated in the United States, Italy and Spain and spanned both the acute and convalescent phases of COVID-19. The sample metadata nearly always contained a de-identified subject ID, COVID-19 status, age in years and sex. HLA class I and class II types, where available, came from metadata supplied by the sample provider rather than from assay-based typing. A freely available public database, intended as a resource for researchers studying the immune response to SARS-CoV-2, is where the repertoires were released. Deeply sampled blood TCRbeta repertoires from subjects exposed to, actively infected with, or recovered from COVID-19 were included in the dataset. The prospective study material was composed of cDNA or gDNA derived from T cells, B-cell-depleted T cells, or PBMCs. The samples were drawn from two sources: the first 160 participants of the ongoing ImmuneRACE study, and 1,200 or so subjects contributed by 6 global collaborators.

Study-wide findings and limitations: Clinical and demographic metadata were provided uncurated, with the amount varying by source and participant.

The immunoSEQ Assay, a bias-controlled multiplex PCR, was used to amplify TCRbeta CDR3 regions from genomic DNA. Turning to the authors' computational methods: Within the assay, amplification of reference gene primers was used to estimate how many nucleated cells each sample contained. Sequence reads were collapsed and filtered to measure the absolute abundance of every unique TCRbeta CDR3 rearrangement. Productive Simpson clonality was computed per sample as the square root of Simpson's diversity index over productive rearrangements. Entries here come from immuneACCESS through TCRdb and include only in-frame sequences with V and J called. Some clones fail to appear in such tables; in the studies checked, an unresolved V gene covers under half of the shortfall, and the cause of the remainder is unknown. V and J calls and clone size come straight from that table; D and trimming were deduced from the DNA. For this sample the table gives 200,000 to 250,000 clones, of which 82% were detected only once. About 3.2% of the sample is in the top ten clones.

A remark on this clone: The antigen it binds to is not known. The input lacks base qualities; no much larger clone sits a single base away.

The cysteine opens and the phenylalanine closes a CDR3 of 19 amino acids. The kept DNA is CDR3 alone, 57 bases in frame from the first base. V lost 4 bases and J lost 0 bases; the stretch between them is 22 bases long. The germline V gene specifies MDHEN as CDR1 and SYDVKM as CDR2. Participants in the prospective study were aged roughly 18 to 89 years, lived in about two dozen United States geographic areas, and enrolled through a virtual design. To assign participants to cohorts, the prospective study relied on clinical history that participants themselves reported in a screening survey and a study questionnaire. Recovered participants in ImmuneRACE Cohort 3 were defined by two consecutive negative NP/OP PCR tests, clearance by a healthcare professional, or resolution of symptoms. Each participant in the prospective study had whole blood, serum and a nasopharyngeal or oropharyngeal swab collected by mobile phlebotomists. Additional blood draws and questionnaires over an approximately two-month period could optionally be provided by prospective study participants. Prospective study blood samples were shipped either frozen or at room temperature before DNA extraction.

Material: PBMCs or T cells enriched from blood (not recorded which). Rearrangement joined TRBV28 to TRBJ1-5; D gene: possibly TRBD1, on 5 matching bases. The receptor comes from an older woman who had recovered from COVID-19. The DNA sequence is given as TGTGCCAGCAGTTCCGCAAGGGGCCACCGGGGGATTAGCAATCAGCCCCAGCATTTT. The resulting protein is CASSSARGHRGISNQPQHF.